This T cell receptor beta chain was recovered during a study of cytomegalovirus exposure and HLA in healthy donors. Regarding the study as a whole: A missense variant in DCLRE1C was later tied to TCR beta V- and J-gene trimming. As a later analysis revealed, most CMV-associated TCR beta chains appeared HLA-restricted. There were some V segments, including TRBV6-2 and TRBV6-3, excluded as indistinguishable.

To note about this clone: Its antigen is unknown.

Healthy people donating bone marrow made up the donors. CDR1 and CDR2 (germline): MNHNS, SASEGT. The CDR3 runs to 15 residues. The junction had 16 bases not matched to a gene; V was cut back by 10 bases and J by 5 bases. Primers for the PCR totalled 60 Vbeta and 13 Jbeta. The assay was immunoSEQ multiplex PCR, and TCRdb's table has in-frame clones only and misses some. The sample contains some 57,000 clones, around 89% of which appear only once. V and J are TRBV6-1 and TRBJ2-7; 8 bases fit TRBD2. This sequence originates from a man between 25 and 39 years old in good health and CMV-seropositive. Sequenced sample: PBMCs. The CDR3 region has the DNA TGTGCCACCCTCCGATTGGCGGGAGGTCAGAACGAGCAGTACTTC. It translates to CATLRLAGGQNEQYF.